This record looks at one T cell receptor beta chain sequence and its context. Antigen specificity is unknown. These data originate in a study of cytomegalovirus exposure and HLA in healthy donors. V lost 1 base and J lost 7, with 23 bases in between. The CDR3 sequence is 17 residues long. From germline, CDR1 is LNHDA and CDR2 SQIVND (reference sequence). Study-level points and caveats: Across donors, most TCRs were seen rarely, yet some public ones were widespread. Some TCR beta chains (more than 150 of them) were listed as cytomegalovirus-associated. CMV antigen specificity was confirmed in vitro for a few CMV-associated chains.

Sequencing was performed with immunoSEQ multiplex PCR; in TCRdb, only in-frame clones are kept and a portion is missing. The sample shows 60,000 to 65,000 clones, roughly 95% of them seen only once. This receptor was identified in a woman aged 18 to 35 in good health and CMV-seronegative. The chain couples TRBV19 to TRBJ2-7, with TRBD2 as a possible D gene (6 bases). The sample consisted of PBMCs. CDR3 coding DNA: TGTGCCAGTAGTATAGGGCCCGGGACTTGGGGCCGCGGGGAGCAGTACTTC. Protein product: CASSIGPGTWGRGEQYF.